This entry is about one T cell receptor (beta chain). Antigen specificity is unknown. PCR amplification relied on 60 Vbeta primers (plus 13 Jbeta primers). TCRdb's copy holds only in-frame clones and misses some; the assay was immunoSEQ multiplex PCR. The sample gives around 120,000 clones, roughly 80% of which show up once; 8.5% to 10% is in the top ten. This entry comes from a study of cytomegalovirus exposure and HLA in healthy donors. Study-level background: Across almost 400 genotyped donors, 65% to 90% landed in the Caucasian-associated ancestry cluster.

Study results and limitations: About 87% or about 30% of the time was how often most TCR beta V segments were productive, according to an earlier analysis. The authors later found TCR association rates varying by HLA locus, with DRB1 most and HLA-C fewest. A few V segments could not be told apart, such as TRBV6-2 and TRBV6-3, and were left out.

This CDR3 spans 12 amino acids. The trim removed 8 bases at V and 4 bases at J, leaving 3 bases unmatched. Germline CDR1 is LGHNT and CDR2 is FRNRAP. Sequenced input: PBMCs. The genes are TRBV12-5 and TRBJ1-2; TRBD1 aligns across 8 bases. This TCR derives from a female donor in good health and CMV-seropositive. In DNA form, the CDR3 reads TGTGCTAGTCAGGGGGCGGGCTATGGCTACACCTTC. It encodes CASQGAGYGYTF.